This record looks at one TCR beta chain sequence and its context. Clones were sequenced by immunoSEQ multiplex PCR, and TCRdb holds only the in-frame ones, with some missing. The repertoire holds under 95,000 clones, roughly 98% seen once, with over 0.13% in the top ten. The sample belongs to a study of technical replicates of blood from a handful of donors. Germline loops: CDR1 MGHDK, CDR2 SYGVNS. This CDR3 is built from 14 residues. V trimming: 1 base; J trimming: 4 bases; junction bases outside the gene matches: 2. The sequenced sample consisted of T cells isolated from PBMCs. This TCR derives from a human donor in good health. The chain has TRBV25-1 and TRBJ2-5; 8 nucleotides align to TRBD2. The DNA for the CDR3 is TGTGCCAGCAGTGAATCCCTAGCGGGAGAGACCCAGTACTTC. Translation gives CASSESLAGETQYF.